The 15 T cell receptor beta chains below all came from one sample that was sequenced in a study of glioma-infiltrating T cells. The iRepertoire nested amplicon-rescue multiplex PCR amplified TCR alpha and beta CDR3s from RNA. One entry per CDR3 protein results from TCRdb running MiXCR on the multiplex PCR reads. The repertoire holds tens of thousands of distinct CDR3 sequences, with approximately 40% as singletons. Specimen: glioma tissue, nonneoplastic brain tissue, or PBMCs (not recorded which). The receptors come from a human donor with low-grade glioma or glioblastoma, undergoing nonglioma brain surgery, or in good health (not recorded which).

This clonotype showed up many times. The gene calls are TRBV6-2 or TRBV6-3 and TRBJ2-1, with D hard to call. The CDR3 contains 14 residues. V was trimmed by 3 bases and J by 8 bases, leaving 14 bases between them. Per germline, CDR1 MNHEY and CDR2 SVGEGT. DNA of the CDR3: TGTGCCAGCAGTTATCGAAACTTTCATGATGAGCAGTTCTTC. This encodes CASSYRNFHDEQFF.

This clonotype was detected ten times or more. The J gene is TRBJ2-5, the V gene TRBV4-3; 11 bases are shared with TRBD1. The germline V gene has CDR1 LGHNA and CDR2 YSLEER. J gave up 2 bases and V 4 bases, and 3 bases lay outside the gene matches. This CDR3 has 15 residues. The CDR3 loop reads CASSRGTGGQETQYF. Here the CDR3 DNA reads TGCGCCAGCAGCCGAGGGACAGGGGGGCAAGAGACCCAGTACTTC.

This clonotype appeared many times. The CDR3 DNA is TGTGCCAGCAGAGGGGACAGGTTGTACGAGCAGTACTTC. It encodes CASRGDRLYEQYF. V and J are TRBV6-1 and TRBJ2-7; 8 bases are shared with TRBD1. Germline CDR1 reads MNHNS; CDR2 reads SASEGT. The CDR3 spans 13 residues. J lost 4 bases, V lost 6 bases, and 5 bases had no gene match.

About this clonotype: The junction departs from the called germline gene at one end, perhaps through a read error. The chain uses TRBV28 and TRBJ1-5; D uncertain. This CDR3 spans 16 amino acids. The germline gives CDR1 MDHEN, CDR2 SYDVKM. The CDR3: CASSLEEQKTNQPQHF. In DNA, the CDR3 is TGCGCCAGCAGCTTGGAGGAACAAAAAACCAATCAGCCCCAGCATTTT.

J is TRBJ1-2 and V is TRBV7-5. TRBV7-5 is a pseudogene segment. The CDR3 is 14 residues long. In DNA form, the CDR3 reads TGTATATCTGTGTCAGAGAGGGATAACTATAGCTACACCTTC. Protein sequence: CISVSERDNYSYTF.

CDR3 nucleotide sequence: TGTGCCAGCAGCCGGACTAGCGGGACCATCTACGAGCAGTACTTC. Protein: CASSRTSGTIYEQYF. V usage is TRBV5-6 and J usage is TRBJ2-7, with 12 bases that match TRBD2. V shed 4 bases, J shed 3 bases, and the junction held 5 bases outside the gene matches. Germline loops: CDR1 SGHDT, CDR2 YYEEEE. CDR3 length: 15 residues.

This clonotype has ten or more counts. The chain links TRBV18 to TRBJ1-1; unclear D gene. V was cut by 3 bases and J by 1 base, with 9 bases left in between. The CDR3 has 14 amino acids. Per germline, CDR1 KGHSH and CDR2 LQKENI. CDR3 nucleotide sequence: TGTGCCAGCTCACCCTCAATATCGAACACTGAAGCTTTCTTT. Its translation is CASSPSISNTEAFF.

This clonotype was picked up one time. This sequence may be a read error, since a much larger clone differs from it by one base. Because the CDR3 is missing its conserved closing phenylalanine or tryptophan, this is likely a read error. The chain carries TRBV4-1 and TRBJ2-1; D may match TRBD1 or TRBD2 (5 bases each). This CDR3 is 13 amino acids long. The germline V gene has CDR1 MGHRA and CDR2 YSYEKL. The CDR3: CASSKEGYNEQFL. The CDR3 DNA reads TGCGCCAGCAGCAAAGAGGGGTACAATGAGCAGTTCCTC.

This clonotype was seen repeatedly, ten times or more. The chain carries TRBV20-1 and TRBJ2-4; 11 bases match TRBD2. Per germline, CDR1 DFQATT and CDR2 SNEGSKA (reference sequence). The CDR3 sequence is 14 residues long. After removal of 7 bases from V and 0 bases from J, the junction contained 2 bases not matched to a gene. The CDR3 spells CSVGTSGAKNIQYF. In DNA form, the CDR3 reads TGCAGTGTGGGGACTAGCGGAGCCAAAAACATTCAGTACTTC.

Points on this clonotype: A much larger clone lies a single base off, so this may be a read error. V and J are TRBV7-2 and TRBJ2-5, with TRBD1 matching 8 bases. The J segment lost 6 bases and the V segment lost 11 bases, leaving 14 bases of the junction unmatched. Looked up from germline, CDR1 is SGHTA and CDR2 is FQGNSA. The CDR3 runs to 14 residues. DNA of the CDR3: TGTGCCGGTACGATCCCCCAGGGGGCGAAGACCCAGTACTTC. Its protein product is CAGTIPQGAKTQYF. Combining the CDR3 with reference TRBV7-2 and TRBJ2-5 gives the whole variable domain GAGVSQSPSNKVTEKGKDVELRCDPISGHTALYWYRQSLGQGLEFLIYFQGNSAPDKSGLPSDRFSAERTGGSVSTLTIQRTQQEDSAVYLCAGTIPQGAKTQYFGPGTRLLVL.

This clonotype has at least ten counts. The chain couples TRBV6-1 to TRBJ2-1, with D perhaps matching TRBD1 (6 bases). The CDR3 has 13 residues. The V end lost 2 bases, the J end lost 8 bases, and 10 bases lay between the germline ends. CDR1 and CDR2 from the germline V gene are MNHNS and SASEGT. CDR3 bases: TGTGCCAGCAGTGAAACCAGGGGTTATGAGCAGTTCTTC. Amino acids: CASSETRGYEQFF.

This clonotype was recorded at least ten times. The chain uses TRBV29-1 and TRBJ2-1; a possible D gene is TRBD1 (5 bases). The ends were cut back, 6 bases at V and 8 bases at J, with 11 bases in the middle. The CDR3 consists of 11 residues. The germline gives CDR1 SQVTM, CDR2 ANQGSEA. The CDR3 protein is CSVLSGYEQFF. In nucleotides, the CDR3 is TGCAGCGTGTTGTCAGGGTATGAGCAGTTCTTC.

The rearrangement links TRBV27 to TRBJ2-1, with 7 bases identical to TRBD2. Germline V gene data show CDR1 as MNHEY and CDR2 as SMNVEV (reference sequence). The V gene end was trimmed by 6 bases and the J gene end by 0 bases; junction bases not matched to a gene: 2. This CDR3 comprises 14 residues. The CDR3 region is CASSERDSYNEQFF. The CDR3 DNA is TGTGCCAGCAGCGAGCGGGACTCCTACAATGAGCAGTTCTTC.

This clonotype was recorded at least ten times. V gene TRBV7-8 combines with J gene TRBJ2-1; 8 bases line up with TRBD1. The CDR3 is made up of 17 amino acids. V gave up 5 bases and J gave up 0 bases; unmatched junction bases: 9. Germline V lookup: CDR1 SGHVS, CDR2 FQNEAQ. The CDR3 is CASSPSGQGGSYNEQFF. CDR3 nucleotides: TGTGCCAGCAGCCCCTCTGGACAGGGTGGCTCCTACAATGAGCAGTTCTTC.

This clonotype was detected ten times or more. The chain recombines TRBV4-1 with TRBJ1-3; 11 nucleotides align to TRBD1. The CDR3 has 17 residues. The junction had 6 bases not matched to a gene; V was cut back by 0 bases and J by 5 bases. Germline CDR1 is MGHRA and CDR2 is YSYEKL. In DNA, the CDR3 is TGCGCCAGCAGCCAAGATCACGGGACAGGGGGTAGAAACACCATATATTTT. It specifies CASSQDHGTGGRNTIYF.